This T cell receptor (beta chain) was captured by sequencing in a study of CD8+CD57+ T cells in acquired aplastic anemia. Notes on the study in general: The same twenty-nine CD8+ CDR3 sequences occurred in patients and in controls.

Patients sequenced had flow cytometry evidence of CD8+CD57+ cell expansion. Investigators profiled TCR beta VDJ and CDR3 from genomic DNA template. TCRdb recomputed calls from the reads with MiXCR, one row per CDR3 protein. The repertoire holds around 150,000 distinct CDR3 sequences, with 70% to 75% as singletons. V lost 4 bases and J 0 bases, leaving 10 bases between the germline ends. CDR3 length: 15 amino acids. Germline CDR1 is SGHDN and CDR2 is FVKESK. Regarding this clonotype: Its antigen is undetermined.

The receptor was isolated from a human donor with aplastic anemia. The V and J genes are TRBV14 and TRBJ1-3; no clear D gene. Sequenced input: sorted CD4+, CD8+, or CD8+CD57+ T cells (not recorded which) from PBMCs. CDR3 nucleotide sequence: TGTGCCAGCAGCCCCGAAGGAGACTCTGGAAACACCATATATTTT. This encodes CASSPEGDSGNTIYF.